These 7 T cell receptor beta chains originate from one sample sequenced in a study of graft-versus-host responses after intestinal transplantation. Which antigens these TCRs recognize remains unknown. Sequencing used immunoSEQ multiplex PCR; TCRdb keeps in-frame clones, though not all of them. Among 70,000 to 80,000 clones listed, about 90% were seen once. Sequenced here: unstimulated CD8+ T cells sorted from spleen or lymph node cells, sampled before intestinal transplant. Receptor source: a human donor who received an intestinal transplant.

The chain combines TRBV5-1 with TRBJ2-1, with D perhaps matching TRBD1 (6 bases). Germline V gives CDR1 SGHRS, CDR2 YFSETQ. The length of the CDR3 is 13 residues. V lost 3 bases and J 7 bases, leaving 11 bases between the germline ends. The CDR3 DNA follows: TGCGCCAGCAGCTACACCCAGGGGAATGAGCAGTTCTTC. Amino acids: CASSYTQGNEQFF.

The rearrangement uses TRBV2 and TRBJ2-7; D might be TRBD1 (6 bases). V was pared by 7 bases and J by 2 bases, with 12 bases between. The CDR3 totals 13 residues. The germline V gene has CDR1 SNHLY and CDR2 FYNNEI. The CDR3 sequence: CASNGGSAYEQYF. CDR3 bases: TGTGCCAGCAATGGGGGCTCGGCCTACGAGCAGTACTTC. The full variable domain, completed using reference TRBV2 and TRBJ2-7, is EPEVTQTPSHQVTQMGQEVILRCVPISNHLYFYWYRQILGQKVEFLVSFYNNEISEKSEIFDDQFSVERPDGSNFTLKIRSTKLEDSAMYFCASNGGSAYEQYFGPGTRLTVT.

V is TRBV5-1 and J is TRBJ1-1, with TRBD1 as a possible D gene (5 bases). Trimming removed 0 bases from V and 0 bases from J, with 9 bases in between. The CDR3 has 15 residues. CDR1 and CDR2 (germline): SGHRS, YFSETQ. CDR3 sequence (DNA): TGCGCCAGCAGCTTGGAGGCGGGGGTGAACACTGAAGCTTTCTTT. Translating it yields CASSLEAGVNTEAFF.

For this clone: The junction departs from germline at one end; a sequencing error may be responsible. The chain combines TRBV6-1 with TRBJ1-1, with D uncertain. Germline CDR1 is MNHNS and CDR2 is SASEGT. This CDR3 spans 10 amino acids. CDR3 loop: CASSEGRMVF. In nucleotides, the CDR3 is TGTGCCAGCAGCGAAGGGAGGATGGTCTTT.

The rearrangement joins TRBV13 to TRBJ2-1, with 7 bases matching TRBD1. CDR3 size: 16 residues. CDR1 and CDR2 from the germline V gene are PRHDT and FYEKMQ (reference sequence). Germline trimming cut 0 bases from V and 1 base from J; bases unmatched to any gene: 3. The CDR3 sequence is CASSLGRGQSYNEQFF. The DNA for the CDR3 is TGTGCCAGCAGCTTAGGAAGGGGACAGTCCTACAATGAGCAGTTCTTC.

This clone was counted between two and nine times. This chain links TRBV29-1 with TRBJ2-7; 11 bases fit TRBD2. The CDR3 has 13 residues. The V segment lost 7 bases and the J segment 4 bases; nucleotides outside the gene matches: 6. CDR1 and CDR2 (germline): SQVTM, ANQGSEA. In DNA form, the CDR3 reads TGCAGCGCCACGACTAGCGGGGTGTACGAGCAGTACTTC. Translating gives CSATTSGVYEQYF.

This clone was recorded only once. V and J are TRBV5-8 and TRBJ1-2; D gene unclear. Germline-derived CDR1 and CDR2 are SGHTS and YDEGEE. The CDR3 runs 15 residues. V lost 4 bases, J lost 4 bases, and 17 bases lay in between. The CDR3 loop reads CASSPRGAPSYGYTF. The CDR3 bases are TGTGCCAGCAGCCCCCGTGGAGCACCCAGCTATGGCTACACCTTC.